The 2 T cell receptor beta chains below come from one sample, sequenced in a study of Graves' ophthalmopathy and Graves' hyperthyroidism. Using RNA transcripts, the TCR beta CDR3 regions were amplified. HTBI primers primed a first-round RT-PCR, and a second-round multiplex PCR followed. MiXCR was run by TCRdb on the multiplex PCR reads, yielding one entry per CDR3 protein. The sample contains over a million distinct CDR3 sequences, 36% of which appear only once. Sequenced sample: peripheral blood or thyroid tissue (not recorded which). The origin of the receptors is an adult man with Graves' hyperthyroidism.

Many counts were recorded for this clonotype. CDR3 DNA: TGTGCCAGCAGCACCCGGGCCACCGGAAGAGAGACCCAGTACTTC. Translation gives CASSTRATGRETQYF. The V and J genes are TRBV7-8 and TRBJ2-5, with no clear D. Trimming left V 5 bases short and J 4 bases short, with 17 bases between. The germline gives CDR1 SGHVS, CDR2 FQNEAQ. The CDR3 extends over 15 amino acids.

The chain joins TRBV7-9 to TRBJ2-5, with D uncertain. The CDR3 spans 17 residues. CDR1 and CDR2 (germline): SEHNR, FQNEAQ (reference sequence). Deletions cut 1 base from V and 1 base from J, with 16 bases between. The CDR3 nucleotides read TGTGCCAGCAGCTTAGGGTCTGCAGGCTCCGGCCAAGAGACCCAGTACTTC. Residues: CASSLGSAGSGQETQYF.